This T cell receptor beta chain was sequenced during a study of human T cells and chemical hapten exposure. Study as a whole: An area of 2 cm by 2 cm on upper inner arm skin received 2% DPC for sensitization.

The time point is: pre-sensitization, week 0. Treatment denoted: therapeutic diphenylcyclopropenone sensitization with weekly scalp DPC. TCRdb re-analysed the RACE reads in MiXCR, keeping a single row per CDR3 protein. Of more than 250,000 distinct CDR3 sequences detected, over 8% appear once; the ten largest clones hold less than 3%. Germline trimming cut 10 bases from V and 1 base from J; bases unmatched to any gene: 9. CDR3 length equals 15 residues. Germline CDR1 is ENHRY and CDR2 is SYGVKD. This clonotype was observed a few times. This chain uses TRBV10-3 with TRBJ2-2, with TRBD2 identical over 7 bases. The source of this sequence is a woman aged 40 to 49 with alopecia areata. Some clones in this sample may be carry-over from other donors' samples. The sequencing used whole blood, collected in connection with sensitization to the hapten diphenylcyclopropenone (DPC). Here the CDR3 DNA reads TGTGCCAGTGGCGGGAGCGAGAAGAACACCGGGGAGCTGTTTTTT. Amino acids: CASGGSEKNTGELFF.